The next 21 T cell receptor beta chains were all read from a single sample in a study of blood T cell repertoires in COVID-19 (dated by TCRdb to about 2020). Library preparation was by the immunoSEQ multiplex PCR assay. In TCRdb, the immuneACCESS table is reduced to in-frame sequences with V and J assigned. These tables do not hold every clone; where another copy was compared, an unresolved V gene accounts for under half, and the others remain unexplained. In all, the sample holds 70,000 to 90,000 clones, and around four fifths of those were seen once. In total, the top ten clones hold 9.5% to 12% of the sample. The sample comprised peripheral blood. The receptors shown here come from a human donor in a cohort sampled during active COVID-19.

A few counts support this clone. The chain links TRBV3-1 (or the pseudogene TRBV3-2) to TRBJ1-4; TRBD1 matches 7 bases. Germline assignment: CDR1 LGHDT and CDR2 YNNKEL (reference sequence). Trimming at V came to 2 bases and at J to 7 bases, leaving 1 base not matched to a gene. The CDR3 spans 13 residues. CDR3 bases: TGTGCCAGCAGCCAACCAGGGGGTGAAAAACTGTTTTTT. It is translated as CASSQPGGEKLFF.

This chain connects TRBV7-2 to TRBJ2-1; possible D gene TRBD1, 6 bases. The CDR3 is 14 residues long. Between the trimmed V and J ends, which lost 2 bases and 4 bases, there was a span of 9 bases. From germline, CDR1 is SGHTA and CDR2 FQGNSA. The DNA for the CDR3 is TGTGCCAGCAGCTTACGGACAGTTTACAATGAGCAGTTCTTC. As protein: CASSLRTVYNEQFF.

The chain joins TRBV20-1 to TRBJ2-5; unclear D gene. The ends were cut back, 8 bases at V and 4 bases at J, with 11 bases in the middle. The CDR3 runs to 11 residues. Germline CDR1 and CDR2: DFQATT and SNEGSKA (reference sequence). The CDR3 region is CSFPVRETQYF. CDR3 sequence (DNA): TGCAGTTTTCCGGTTCGAGAGACCCAGTACTTC.

The chain's CDR3 is CASSFRTRRLETQYF. The CDR3 DNA is TGTGCCAGCAGCTTTAGGACTCGCCGATTGGAGACCCAGTACTTC. This chain links TRBV5-6 with TRBJ2-5, with D possibly being TRBD2 (5 bases). Trimming took 2 bases from V and 5 from J, leaving 16 bases between them. Germline V gene lookup returns CDR1 SGHDT and CDR2 YYEEEE. The CDR3 runs 15 residues.

J is TRBJ1-2 and V is TRBV2; 7 positions match TRBD1. Germline assignment: CDR1 SNHLY and CDR2 FYNNEI. J lost 0 bases, V lost 4 bases, and 2 bases had no gene match. This CDR3 has 14 amino acids. The CDR3, as DNA: TGTGCCAGCAGTGCGACAGGGTCTAACTATGGCTACACCTTC. Translating it yields CASSATGSNYGYTF.

J is TRBJ1-1 and V is TRBV5-1; the D is unclear. The germline CDR1 and CDR2 sequences are SGHRS and YFSETQ. This CDR3 is built from 13 residues. Trimming took off 6 bases at V and 4 bases at J, with 13 bases between the two ends. The CDR3 protein is CASNMGRGTEAFF. Written as DNA, the CDR3 is TGCGCCAGCAACATGGGGAGAGGCACTGAAGCTTTCTTT.

This clone was seen just once. This rearrangement joins TRBV28 to TRBJ1-1, with 10 bases that match TRBD1. This CDR3 has 17 amino acids. From germline, CDR1 is MDHEN and CDR2 SYDVKM. DNA of the CDR3: TGTCCGAGCACAGGGACAGGGGTCTGCGGGATGAACACTGAAGCTTTCTTT. It encodes CPSTGTGVCGMNTEAFF.

This rearrangement joins TRBV4-1 to TRBJ1-5, with 7 bases identical to TRBD1. The ends lost 0 bases at V and 4 bases at J; junction bases unmatched: 15. This CDR3 contains 19 residues. Germline values: CDR1 MGHRA, CDR2 YSYEKL. The CDR3 reads CASSQDRTVRGQPNQPQHF. The CDR3 DNA follows: TGCGCCAGCAGCCAAGATCGTACAGTTAGGGGACAGCCAAATCAGCCCCAGCATTTT.

The J gene is TRBJ2-5, the V gene TRBV7-2; no firm D call. Trimming took 5 bases from V and 4 from J, leaving 14 bases between them. Germline assignment: CDR1 SGHTA and CDR2 FQGNSA. The CDR3 length is 14 residues. CDR3 nucleotide sequence: TGTGCCAGCAGCCCTCTCATGAGCCGAGAGACCCAGTACTTC. It codes for CASSPLMSRETQYF.

The CDR3 spells CASSLALGVGRYTEAFF. The CDR3 DNA sequence: TGTGCCAGCAGCTTAGCGCTAGGGGTTGGACGGTACACTGAAGCTTTCTTT. V gene TRBV11-1 combines with J gene TRBJ1-1; D is perhaps TRBD1 (5 bases). The germline V gene encodes CDR1 SGHAT and CDR2 FQDESV (reference sequence). The CDR3 is 17 residues long. V was shortened by 0 bases and J by 3 bases, with 17 bases between the two germline ends. The full variable domain, in which reference TRBV11-1 and TRBJ1-1 provide the parts outside the CDR3, is EAEVAQSPRYKITEKSQAVAFWCDPISGHATLYWYRQILGQGPELLVQFQDESVVDDSQLPKDRFSAERLKGVDSTLKIQPAELGDSAMYLCASSLALGVGRYTEAFFGQGTRLTVV.

The gene calls are TRBV7-3 and TRBJ2-3, with D perhaps TRBD2 (5 bases). Per the germline V gene, CDR1 is SGHTA and CDR2 is FQGTGA. V was shortened by 3 bases and J by 4 bases, with 5 bases between the two germline ends. This CDR3 is 12 amino acids long. The CDR3 spells CASSLDSDTQYF. CDR3 coding DNA: TGTGCCAGCAGCTTGGACTCAGATACGCAGTATTTT.

The chain uses TRBV6-1 and TRBJ2-1; D is uncertain. The CDR3 is made up of 11 amino acids. The V end was cut by 3 bases, the J end by 8 bases, with 5 bases between. Germline values: CDR1 MNHNS, CDR2 SASEGT. The CDR3 region has the DNA TGTGCCAGCAGTGAGGTAGATGAGCAGTTCTTC. It translates to CASSEVDEQFF.

This chain links TRBV19 with TRBJ2-5; D possibly corresponds to TRBD1 (6 bases). The CDR3 is made up of 16 amino acids. Trimming cost V 2 bases and J 1 base, with 14 bases left between them. Germline-derived CDR1 and CDR2 are LNHDA and SQIVND (reference sequence). The CDR3: CASSISPGQSQETQYF. CDR3 coding DNA: TGTGCCAGTAGTATATCCCCCGGACAGTCCCAAGAGACCCAGTACTTC.

The CDR3 is CASSQPHQGGDNSPLHF. For the CDR3, the DNA is TGTGCCAGCAGCCAACCTCACCAAGGAGGGGATAATTCACCCCTCCACTTT. The chain couples TRBV3-1 (or the pseudogene TRBV3-2) to TRBJ1-6, with TRBD1 as a possible D gene (5 bases). V gave up 2 bases and J gave up 5 bases, with 16 bases separating them. The CDR3 totals 17 residues. Germline-derived CDR1 and CDR2 are LGHDT and YNNKEL (reference sequence).

The chain links TRBV29-1 to TRBJ2-3; 12 bases agree with TRBD2. The CDR3 consists of 14 residues. CDR1 and CDR2 from the germline V gene are SQVTM and ANQGSEA. J was trimmed by 6 bases and V by 7 bases; bases with no gene match: 8. The CDR3 loop reads CSARLAGVVDTQYF. CDR3 bases: TGCAGCGCCAGACTAGCGGGAGTTGTGGATACGCAGTATTTT.

The chain recombines TRBV7-2 with TRBJ1-5; D is uncertain. Germline V CDR1 and CDR2: SGHTA, FQGNSA. Trimming removed 0 bases at V and 4 bases at J, with 10 bases between. CDR3 length: 15 amino acids. The CDR3 nucleotides read TGTGCCAGCAGCTTAGCGGCGACACCAAATCAGCCCCAGCATTTT. This codes for CASSLAATPNQPQHF.

This chain joins TRBV21-1 and TRBJ2-7; the listed D gene, TRBD1, was not tested against the DNA. TRBV21-1 is described as a pseudogene. The CDR3 is 19 residues long. The CDR3 DNA sequence: TGTGCCAGCAGCTCCCGCTACCGCCTACAGGGGCTGTCCTCCTACGAGCAGTACTTC. Translation gives CASSSRYRLQGLSSYEQYF.

The CDR3 spells CASSFRVQAFF. The CDR3 DNA reads TGTGCCAGCAGTTTCCGGGTCCAAGCTTTCTTT. The V and J genes are TRBV28 and TRBJ1-1; D unresolved. The V end was cut by 3 bases, the J end by 9 bases, with 8 bases between. Germline CDR1 is MDHEN and CDR2 is SYDVKM. The CDR3 spans 11 residues. The entire variable domain, with the rest obtained from reference TRBV28 and TRBJ1-1, is as follows: DVKVTQSSRYLVKRTGEKVFLECVQDMDHENMFWYRQDPGLGLRLIYFSYDVKMKEKGDIPEGYSVSREKKERFSLILESASTNQTSMYLCASSFRVQAFFGQGTRLTVV.

The sample holds a few counts of this clone. The rearrangement joins TRBV7-3 to TRBJ2-2; 7 bases agree with TRBD2. CDR1 and CDR2 (germline): SGHTA, FQGTGA. This CDR3 comprises 14 residues. V was clipped by 4 bases and J by 4 bases; unmatched bases: 3. The DNA of the CDR3 is TGTGCCAGCAGCTACCAGCGGGGCACCGGGGAGCTGTTTTTT. Its translation is CASSYQRGTGELFF.

The rearrangement links TRBV6-5 to TRBJ2-3, with TRBD2 matching over 9 bases. Germline assignment: CDR1 MNHEY and CDR2 SVGAGI. V trimming: 8 bases; J trimming: 2 bases; junction bases outside the gene matches: 8. The CDR3 runs to 15 residues. The DNA for the CDR3 is TGTGCCAGCGGGGTCGGGACTAGCAACACAGATACGCAGTATTTT. It codes for CASGVGTSNTDTQYF.

This rearrangement joins TRBV3-1 (or the pseudogene TRBV3-2) to TRBJ2-5; 9 positions agree with TRBD1. This CDR3 spans 15 amino acids. The V gene end was trimmed by 4 bases and the J gene end by 1 base; junction bases not matched to a gene: 4. Germline V gene data show CDR1 as LGHDT and CDR2 as YNNKEL (reference sequence). CDR3 sequence reads: CASSPGQGIQETQYF. The CDR3 bases are TGTGCCAGCAGCCCCGGACAGGGGATCCAAGAGACCCAGTACTTC.